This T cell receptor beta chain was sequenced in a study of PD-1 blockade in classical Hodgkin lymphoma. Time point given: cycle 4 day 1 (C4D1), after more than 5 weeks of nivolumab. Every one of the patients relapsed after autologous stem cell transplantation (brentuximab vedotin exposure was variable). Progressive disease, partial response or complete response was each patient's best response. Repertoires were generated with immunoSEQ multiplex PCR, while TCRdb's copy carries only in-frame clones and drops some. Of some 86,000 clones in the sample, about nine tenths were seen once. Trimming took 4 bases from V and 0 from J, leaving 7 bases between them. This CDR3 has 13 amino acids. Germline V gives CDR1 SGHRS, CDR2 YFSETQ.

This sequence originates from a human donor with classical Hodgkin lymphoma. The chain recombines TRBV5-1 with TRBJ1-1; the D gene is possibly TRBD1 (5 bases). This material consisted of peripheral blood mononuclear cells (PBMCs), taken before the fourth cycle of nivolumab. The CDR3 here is CASSETVNTEAFF. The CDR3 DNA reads TGCGCCAGCAGCGAGACAGTGAACACTGAAGCTTTCTTT.